Presented here are 31 T cell receptor beta chains from one specimen sequenced in a study of OX40 agonist ivuxolimab in advanced cancers. Only in-frame clones appear in the TCRdb table, and some are missing; sequencing was by immunoSEQ multiplex PCR. Altogether about 51,000 clones are present, almost 90% being singletons, with the ten largest covering 3.6%. The source was CD4+ or CD8+ T cells sorted from blood, collected in a trial of the OX40 agonist ivuxolimab. The receptors come from an adult with an advanced solid tumor such as melanoma, head and neck, liver or kidney cancer.

This clone was seen a few times. J is TRBJ2-5 and V is TRBV28; D perhaps matches TRBD2 (6 bases). Deletions cut 5 bases from V and 4 bases from J, with 20 bases between. The CDR3 sequence is 16 residues long. Germline V gene sequence: CDR1 MDHEN, CDR2 SYDVKM. The CDR3 sequence: CASSTPAGGLGETQYF. CDR3 DNA: TGTGCCAGCAGTACCCCTGCCGGGGGACTGGGAGAGACCCAGTACTTC.

The gene calls are TRBV4-1 and TRBJ2-7; D gene unclear. This CDR3 has 13 amino acids. Germline V gene lookup returns CDR1 MGHRA and CDR2 YSYEKL. Trimming stripped 3 bases from V and 5 bases from J, with 11 bases between. The CDR3 reads CASSQLKFDEQYF. CDR3 DNA: TGCGCCAGCAGCCAGTTGAAATTTGACGAGCAGTACTTC.

The V call is TRBV7-9, the J call TRBJ1-2; 7 bases match TRBD1. The V and J ends lost 5 bases and 4 bases, in that order; junction bases with no gene match: 7. Germline assignment: CDR1 SEHNR and CDR2 FQNEAQ (reference sequence). This CDR3 is 14 amino acids long. The DNA of the CDR3 is TGTGCCAGCAGCCCAGGGGGGGAGATCTATGGCTACACCTTC. Its translation: CASSPGGEIYGYTF.

The sample holds a few counts of this clone. The rearrangement joins TRBV28 to TRBJ1-5, with D unclear. Trimming pared 1 base from V and 0 bases from J, leaving 7 bases between. Germline V gives CDR1 MDHEN, CDR2 SYDVKM. This CDR3 spans 15 amino acids. CDR3 protein: CASSLLQLSNQPQHF. The CDR3 DNA reads as TGTGCCAGCAGTTTATTACAACTTAGCAATCAGCCCCAGCATTTT.

V and J are TRBV9 and TRBJ1-6, with 10 bases matching TRBD1. V gave up 4 bases and J gave up 7 bases; unmatched junction bases: 8. The CDR3 runs 16 residues. Germline-derived CDR1 and CDR2 are SGDLS and YYNGEE. CDR3 sequence: CASSSSGTGVNSPLHF. The CDR3 region has the DNA TGTGCCAGCAGCTCCTCCGGGACAGGGGTAAATTCACCCCTCCACTTT. The variable domain in full, with the rest retrieved from reference TRBV9 and TRBJ1-6, is DSGVTQTPKHLITATGQRVTLRCSPRSGDLSVYWYQQSLDQGLQFLIQYYNGEERAKGNILERFSAQQFPDLHSELNLSSLELGDSALYFCASSSSGTGVNSPLHFGNGTRLTVT.

This clone has a handful of counts. The V gene is TRBV30, the J gene TRBJ1-3, with TRBD1 matching over 11 bases. Germline loops: CDR1 GTSNPN, CDR2 SVGIG (reference sequence). The CDR3 contains 15 residues. V lost 7 bases to trimming and J lost 1 base; unmatched junction nucleotides: 6. CDR3 DNA: TGTGCCTCCCACGGGACAGGGGGGTCTGGAAACACCATATATTTT. Protein: CASHGTGGSGNTIYF.

As for this clone: A read error may produce the germline difference seen at one junction end. The gene calls are TRBV19 and TRBJ2-1; TRBD1 or TRBD2 may be the D gene (5 bases each). The germline V gene has CDR1 LNHDA and CDR2 SQIVND (reference sequence). The CDR3 runs 16 residues. Here the CDR3 DNA reads TGTGCCAGTAGTTTAGAGGGCAGGGCTGCATACAATGAGCAGTTCTTC. Translation: CASSLEGRAAYNEQFF.

V and J are TRBV15 and TRBJ2-5, with a weak D call TRBD1 (5 bases). Trimming removed 0 bases at V and 4 bases at J, with 9 bases between. CDR1 is LNHNV, CDR2 YYDKDF, per germline (reference sequence). The CDR3 sequence is 14 residues long. CDR3 nucleotides: TGTGCCACCAGCAGAGAGGGGCTGGGAGAGACCCAGTACTTC. Its translation is CATSREGLGETQYF.

The rearrangement links TRBV19 to TRBJ1-1, with a tentative D call TRBD1 (5 bases). The CDR3 has 14 residues. In germline, CDR1 is LNHDA, CDR2 SQIVND (reference sequence). Trimming removed 2 bases from V and 1 base from J, with 8 bases in between. CDR3 loop: CASSILGQNTEAFF. For the CDR3, the DNA is TGTGCCAGTAGTATACTAGGACAGAACACTGAAGCTTTCTTT.

This chain uses TRBV2 with TRBJ2-6; TRBD1 is a possible D gene (5 bases). Looked up from germline, CDR1 is SNHLY and CDR2 is FYNNEI. V lost 6 bases to trimming and J lost 0 bases, with 9 bases between them. The CDR3 contains 15 residues. The CDR3 bases are TGTGCCAGCAGCCAGGGTAACTCTGGGGCCAACGTCCTGACTTTC. Encoded protein: CASSQGNSGANVLTF.

This sequence joins TRBV19 and TRBJ2-7; TRBD1 matches 8 bases. CDR1 and CDR2 (germline): LNHDA, SQIVND (reference sequence). J was trimmed by 2 bases and V by 2 bases; bases with no gene match: 5. The CDR3 length is 15 residues. The CDR3 sequence: CASSIMGTGTYEQYF. The DNA of the CDR3 is TGTGCCAGTAGTATAATGGGGACAGGCACCTACGAGCAGTACTTC. Complete variable domain (other parts from reference TRBV19 and TRBJ2-7): DGGITQSPKYLFRKEGQNVTLSCEQNLNHDAMYWYRQDPGQGLRLIYYSQIVNDFQKGDIAEGYSVSREKKESFPLTVTSAQKNPTAFYLCASSIMGTGTYEQYFGPGTRLTVT.

V usage is TRBV30 and J usage is TRBJ2-7, with D hard to call. V lost 7 bases and J 1 base, leaving 11 bases between the germline ends. CDR3 length equals 12 residues. In germline, CDR1 is GTSNPN, CDR2 SVGIG (reference sequence). CDR3 nucleotides: TGTGCCTCCTCCCCTGGATCCTACGAGCAGTACTTC. This sequence encodes CASSPGSYEQYF.

The chain recombines TRBV28 with TRBJ2-1; D remains unclear. The ends were cut back, 6 bases at V and 8 bases at J, with 5 bases in the middle. This CDR3 has 10 amino acids. The germline V gene encodes CDR1 MDHEN and CDR2 SYDVKM. The CDR3 reads CASRNYEQFF. As DNA, the CDR3 is TGTGCCAGCAGGAATTATGAGCAGTTCTTC.

The chain couples TRBV25-1 to TRBJ2-2; D gene unclear. Per germline, CDR1 MGHDK and CDR2 SYGVNS. V was trimmed by 7 bases and J by 3 bases, leaving 12 bases between them. The CDR3 consists of 14 residues. For the CDR3, the DNA is TGTGCCAGCACTACAAATTACGACACCGGGGAGCTGTTTTTT. It codes for CASTTNYDTGELFF.

Points on this clone: The identical CDR3 is also encoded by other nucleotide sequences in the sample. The chain joins TRBV5-4 to TRBJ2-3, with D tentatively TRBD1 or TRBD2 (5 bases each). Trimming stripped 0 bases from V and 1 base from J, with 9 bases between. CDR1 and CDR2 (germline): SGHNT, YYREEE (reference sequence). The CDR3 runs to 15 residues. The CDR3 bases are TGTGCCAGCAGCTTGGAGGGGACGCGCACAGATACGCAGTATTTT. It translates to CASSLEGTRTDTQYF.

This clone was seen once. V is TRBV2 and J is TRBJ1-6, with D tentatively TRBD1 (5 bases). CDR1 SNHLY and CDR2 FYNNEI come from the germline V gene. The CDR3 loop spans 15 amino acids. Trimming left V 6 bases short and J 9 bases short, with 18 bases between. The CDR3 DNA sequence: TGTGCCAGCAGCGCGATGACAGTCTTGAGTTCACCCCTCCACTTT. Its translation: CASSAMTVLSSPLHF. The variable domain in full, with the rest retrieved from reference TRBV2 and TRBJ1-6, is EPEVTQTPSHQVTQMGQEVILRCVPISNHLYFYWYRQILGQKVEFLVSFYNNEISEKSEIFDDQFSVERPDGSNFTLKIRSTKLEDSAMYFCASSAMTVLSSPLHFGNGTRLTVT.

The sample holds one count of this clone. The rearrangement links TRBV9 to TRBJ1-3; D unresolved. V lost 0 bases, J lost 1 base, and 2 bases lay in between. The CDR3 has 13 residues. The germline CDR1 and CDR2 sequences are SGDLS and YYNGEE. CDR3 sequence reads: CASSVGSGNTIYF. The CDR3 region has the DNA TGTGCCAGCAGCGTAGGTTCTGGAAACACCATATATTTT.

The chain employs TRBV11-3 and TRBJ2-1; no firm D call. Germline CDR1 SGHNT, CDR2 YENEEA. V was trimmed by 5 bases and J by 6 bases, leaving 8 bases between them. The CDR3 has 12 amino acids. This CDR3 reads CASSPASNEQFF. Written as DNA, the CDR3 is TGTGCCAGCAGCCCGGCGAGCAATGAGCAGTTCTTC.

This clone is a singleton in its sample. V usage is TRBV27 and J usage is TRBJ2-1; TRBD2 matches at 7 bases. Trimming took 5 bases from V and 8 from J; bases not matched to a gene: 9. The CDR3 spans 14 residues. Germline CDR1 and CDR2: MNHEY and SMNVEV (reference sequence). The CDR3 sequence: CASSIRGVTDEQFF. CDR3 nucleotide sequence: TGTGCCAGCAGTATCCGGGGGGTAACGGATGAGCAGTTCTTC.

This clone was counted once. The gene calls are TRBV11-2 and TRBJ2-1, with 12 bases lining up with TRBD2. The CDR3 totals 16 residues. Trimming removed 5 bases from V and 9 bases from J; junction bases left unmatched: 11. Germline V gene sequence: CDR1 SGHAT, CDR2 FQNNGV. CDR3 in amino acids: CASSPLTSGSFVEQFF. The CDR3 nucleotides are TGTGCCAGCAGCCCTCTGACTAGCGGGAGCTTTGTTGAGCAGTTCTTC.

In its sample, this clone was seen once. This sequence joins TRBV6-4 and TRBJ1-2; D is undetermined. Germline CDR1 is MRHNA and CDR2 is SNTAGT. V shed 3 bases and J shed 4 bases, with 9 bases lying between them. The CDR3 contains 13 residues. CDR3 sequence: CASSERGGYGYTF. CDR3 nucleotides: TGTGCCAGCAGTGAACGGGGAGGCTATGGCTACACCTTC.

The V and J genes are TRBV18 and TRBJ2-3; D is possibly TRBD1 or TRBD2 (6 bases each). This CDR3 comprises 14 residues. CDR1 and CDR2 from the germline V gene are KGHSH and LQKENI. Trimming shortened V by 5 bases and J by 6 bases, and 15 bases separated the two germline ends. The CDR3 DNA reads as TGTGCCAGCTCATTGGACTACGACAGGGATACGCAGTATTTT. This sequence encodes CASSLDYDRDTQYF.

V is TRBV19 and J is TRBJ2-3; D is ambiguous. Trimming left V 5 bases short and J 2 bases short, with 11 bases between. This CDR3 spans 14 amino acids. Germline V gene sequence: CDR1 LNHDA, CDR2 SQIVND (reference sequence). DNA of the CDR3: TGTGCCAGTAGTCCGGGTCCCAACACAGATACGCAGTATTTT. It codes for CASSPGPNTDTQYF.

The gene calls are TRBV9 and TRBJ1-6, with 7 positions matching TRBD1. The CDR3 covers 15 residues. V was clipped by 4 bases and J by 4 bases; unmatched bases: 5. Germline values: CDR1 SGDLS, CDR2 YYNGEE. CDR3 loop: CASSLGTAYNSPLHF. Here the CDR3 DNA reads TGTGCCAGCAGCCTAGGGACAGCATATAATTCACCCCTCCACTTT.

The J gene is TRBJ2-3, the V gene TRBV19, with 11 bases lining up with TRBD2. Germline V lookup: CDR1 LNHDA, CDR2 SQIVND (reference sequence). The V gene end was trimmed by 4 bases and the J gene end by 4 bases; junction bases not matched to a gene: 4. CDR3 size: 15 residues. CDR3 coding DNA: TGTGCCAGTAGTAGTCTAGCGGGAGGATCAGATACGCAGTATTTT. Amino acid sequence: CASSSLAGGSDTQYF.

V usage is TRBV7-3 and J usage is TRBJ2-5; D gene uncertain. Gene TRBJ2-7 matches the end of the DNA better, so the J call may be wrong. This CDR3 has 13 residues. Germline V CDR1 and CDR2: SGHTA, FQGTGA. Here the CDR3 reads CASSPTVQHEQYF. CDR3 nucleotide sequence: TGTGCCAGCAGCCCAACGGTTCAGCACGAGCAGTACTTC.

The rearrangement uses TRBV6-5 and TRBJ2-7, with 9 nucleotides matching TRBD2. The length of the CDR3 is 15 residues. Per the germline V gene, CDR1 is MNHEY and CDR2 is SVGAGI. Trimming cost V 4 bases and J 2 bases; bases outside gene matches: 6. Here the CDR3 reads CASSSPAGGTYEQYF. CDR3 DNA: TGTGCCAGCAGTTCCCCTGCGGGGGGGACCTACGAGCAGTACTTC.

In DNA, the CDR3 is TGTGCCAGCAGTTCGCCCTCGACCGGGGAGCTGTTTTTT. It yields the protein CASSSPSTGELFF. The rearrangement uses TRBV6-5 and TRBJ2-2; D ambiguous. This CDR3 spans 13 amino acids. Germline values: CDR1 MNHEY, CDR2 SVGAGI. V dropped 4 bases and J dropped 5 bases, with 8 bases sitting between them.

V gene TRBV9 combines with J gene TRBJ1-1, with a tentative D call TRBD1 (6 bases). Germline V CDR1 and CDR2: SGDLS, YYNGEE. Trimming removed 2 bases from V and 6 bases from J, with 14 bases in between. The CDR3 spans 14 residues. The CDR3 loop is CASSVEGEVAEAFF. Here the CDR3 DNA reads TGTGCCAGCAGCGTGGAGGGGGAGGTGGCTGAAGCTTTCTTT.

The genes are TRBV7-8 and TRBJ2-1; TRBD2 is a possible D gene (6 bases). Trimming removed 1 base from V and 14 bases from J, with 15 bases in between. Germline loops: CDR1 SGHVS, CDR2 FQNEAQ. This CDR3 contains 13 residues. CDR3 in DNA: TGTGCCAGCAGCTTAGTCGGGACTGCACGAAAGTTCTTC. Protein: CASSLVGTARKFF.

The V call is TRBV9, the J call TRBJ1-1; 7 bases match TRBD1. From germline, CDR1 is SGDLS and CDR2 YYNGEE. This CDR3 region has 14 residues. Trimming took 2 bases from V and 0 from J; bases not matched to a gene: 1. The DNA of the CDR3 is TGTGCCAGCAGCGTGGGGACAGTGAACACTGAAGCTTTCTTT. It is translated as CASSVGTVNTEAFF.